The entry that follows covers one TCR beta chain sequence. Its recognized antigen is unknown. Base qualities are not recorded, but no much larger clone differs from it by a single base. The data were taken from a study of cytomegalovirus exposure and HLA in healthy donors (dated by TCRdb to the late 2010s). Broadly, across the study: According to a later analysis, one platform produced both the roughly 130 validation repertoires and the 720 or so repertoires of the first cohort. To predict cytomegalovirus infection status, the study brought together high-throughput TCR immunosequencing, statistical association of individual TCRs with disease status, and machine learning. Besides the first cohort of approximately 670 subjects, a separate validation cohort made up of over 95 different subjects was used. The aim of the study was to test whether cataloging public T cell receptors could identify signatures of past pathogen exposure. Points the paper makes about the study in general: Most TCR sequences were seen in very few donors, while some public TCRs were found in many individuals. Subsequent analysis determined that TCRs grouped into clusters in the first cohort also showed a tendency toward co-occurrence across the 120 validation repertoires, and 94% of cluster scores exceeded 0. A later analysis had no HLA typing for the validation cohort, so co-occurrence there was scored across all 130 or so repertoires. It was suggested by the authors that the approach could potentially be generalized to other disease states and immunological phenotypes. The classifier was reported to diagnose cytomegalovirus status with high specificity and sensitivity in both the original cohort and the validation cohort. In vitro tests confirmed that a few of the cytomegalovirus-associated TCR beta chains recognize cytomegalovirus antigens. In the study, approximately 160 TCR beta chains were listed as associated with cytomegalovirus.

The protocol used for the library was the immunoSEQ multiplex PCR assay. The published analysis was carried out like this. A statistical classification framework was built for diagnosing cytomegalovirus status from the catalog of TCR beta chain sequences. Entries here come from immuneACCESS through TCRdb and include only in-frame sequences with V and J called. Some clones fail to appear in such tables; in the studies checked, an unresolved V gene covers under half of the shortfall, and the cause of the remainder is unknown. That table gives V, J and clone size, and the DNA gave D and trimming. The sample records 100,000 to 150,000 clones, around 94% of which are singletons. Less than 1.5% of the sample goes to the ten largest clones. From cysteine to phenylalanine, the CDR3 is 15 amino acids long. This entry keeps only the CDR3 DNA: 45 bases, framed from base 1. Taken from the germline V gene (reference sequence), the CDR1 and CDR2 loops are SGHKS and YYEKEE. V is shortened by 9 bases, J by 1 base, and the region joining them spans 18 bases.

The donors belonged to the validation cohort of about 120 subjects, which was separate from the approximately 700-subject first cohort. This receptor was obtained from a young woman in good health and CMV-seronegative. This chain is built from TRBV5-5 and TRBJ2-3; the D gene is not confidently resolved. Sequenced sample: PBMCs. The DNA sequence follows: TGTGCCACCCTAGAAAGGCTATCGGGCACAGATACGCAGTATTTT. It specifies CATLERLSGTDTQYF.